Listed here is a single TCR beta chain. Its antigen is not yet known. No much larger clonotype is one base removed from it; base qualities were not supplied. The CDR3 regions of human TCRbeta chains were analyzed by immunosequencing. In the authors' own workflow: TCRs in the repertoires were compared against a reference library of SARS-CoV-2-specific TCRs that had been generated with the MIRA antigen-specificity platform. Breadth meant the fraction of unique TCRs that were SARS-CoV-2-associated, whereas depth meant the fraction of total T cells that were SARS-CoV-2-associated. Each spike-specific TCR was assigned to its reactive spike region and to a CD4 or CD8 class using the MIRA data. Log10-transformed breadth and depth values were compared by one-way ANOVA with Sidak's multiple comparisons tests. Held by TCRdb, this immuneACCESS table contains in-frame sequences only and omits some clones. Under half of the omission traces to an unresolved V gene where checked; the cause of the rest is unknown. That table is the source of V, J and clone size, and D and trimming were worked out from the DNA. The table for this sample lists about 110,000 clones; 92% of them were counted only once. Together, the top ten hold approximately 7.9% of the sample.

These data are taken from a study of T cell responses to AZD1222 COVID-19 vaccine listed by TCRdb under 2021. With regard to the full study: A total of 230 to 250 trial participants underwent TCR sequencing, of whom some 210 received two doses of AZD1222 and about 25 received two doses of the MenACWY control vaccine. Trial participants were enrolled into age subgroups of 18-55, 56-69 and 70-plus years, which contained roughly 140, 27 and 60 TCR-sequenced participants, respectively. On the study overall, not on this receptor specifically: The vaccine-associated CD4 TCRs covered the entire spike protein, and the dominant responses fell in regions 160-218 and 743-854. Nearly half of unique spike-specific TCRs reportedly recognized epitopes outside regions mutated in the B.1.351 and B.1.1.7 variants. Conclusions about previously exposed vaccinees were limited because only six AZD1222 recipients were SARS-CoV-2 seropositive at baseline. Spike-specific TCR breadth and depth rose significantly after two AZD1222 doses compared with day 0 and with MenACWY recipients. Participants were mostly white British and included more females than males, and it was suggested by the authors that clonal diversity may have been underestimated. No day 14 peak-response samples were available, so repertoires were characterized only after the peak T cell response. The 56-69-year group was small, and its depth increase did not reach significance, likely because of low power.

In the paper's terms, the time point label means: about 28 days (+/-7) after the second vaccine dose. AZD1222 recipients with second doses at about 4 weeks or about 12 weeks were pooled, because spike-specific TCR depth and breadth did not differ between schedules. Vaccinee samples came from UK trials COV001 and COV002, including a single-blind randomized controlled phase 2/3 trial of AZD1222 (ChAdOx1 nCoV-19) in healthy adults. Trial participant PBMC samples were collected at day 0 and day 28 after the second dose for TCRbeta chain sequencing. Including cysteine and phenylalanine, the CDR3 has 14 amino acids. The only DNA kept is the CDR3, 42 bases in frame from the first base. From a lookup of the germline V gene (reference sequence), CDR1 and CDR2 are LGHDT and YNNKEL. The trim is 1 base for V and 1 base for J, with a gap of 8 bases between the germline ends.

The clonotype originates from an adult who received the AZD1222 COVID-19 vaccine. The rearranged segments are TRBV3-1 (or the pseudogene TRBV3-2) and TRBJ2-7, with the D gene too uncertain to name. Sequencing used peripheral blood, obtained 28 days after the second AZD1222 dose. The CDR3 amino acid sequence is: CASSQGALSYEQYF. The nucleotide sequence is TGTGCCAGCAGCCAAGGGGCCCTTTCCTACGAGCAGTACTTC.